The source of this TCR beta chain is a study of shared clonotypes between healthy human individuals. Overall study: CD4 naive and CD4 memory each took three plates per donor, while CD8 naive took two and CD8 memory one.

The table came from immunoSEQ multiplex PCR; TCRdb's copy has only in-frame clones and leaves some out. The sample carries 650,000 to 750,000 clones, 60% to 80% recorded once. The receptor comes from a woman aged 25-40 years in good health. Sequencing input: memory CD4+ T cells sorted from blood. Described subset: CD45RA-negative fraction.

The CDR3: CASSQYEGSYEQYF. In DNA form, the CDR3 reads TGCGCCAGCAGTCAATATGAGGGATCCTACGAGCAGTACTTC. The J gene is TRBJ2-7, the V gene TRBV23-1; maybe TRBD2 (5 bases). TRBV23-1 is sorted into the ORF group, with uncertain function. This CDR3 has 14 amino acids. V was trimmed by 1 base and J by 1 base, leaving 8 bases between them.